The sequence of this T cell receptor beta chain was determined in a study of blood T cells in healthy people across ages (dated by TCRdb to the mid-2010s). Describing the broader study: Template switching captured roughly one uniquely barcoded TCR beta cDNA molecule per two T cells in model experiments. Age-related changes in TCR beta repertoire diversity were measured in the study by deep sequencing normalized with unique cDNA molecular identifiers. The donors were divided into four age groups: young (average approximately 16 years), middle-aged (approximately 41), aged (about 61) and long-lived (about 79). To avoid experimental bias, donors of different ages were distributed randomly across sequencing lanes. Two additional independent replicas of 1 million unique cDNA reads from the same blood draw were analyzed for two donors (one aged 18 to 30 and one aged 80 or older). The study at large found these results: Estimates of total diversity based on one million sequenced T cells were regarded as lower bounds and as underestimates. As age increased, observed TCR beta diversity per million T cells dropped in a roughly linear way, and a significant reduction was already evident by age 40. A strong correlation was found between observed TCR beta diversity and the percentage of naive T cells measured by flow cytometry. Donor CMV infection status was unknown, potentially confounding age-related changes in expanded clonotypes. Compared with the aged group, the long-lived group had more naive CD4+ T cells, fewer expanded clones and increased TCR diversity, suggesting age selection. Bulk unsorted PBMC profiling prevented conclusive comparison of naive and antigen-experienced compartments.

The V and J ends are trimmed by 6 bases and 3 bases, leaving 14 bases between them. The CDR3 starts with the cysteine, ends with the phenylalanine, and has 14 residues. CDR3 DNA is the only sequence kept; it has 42 bases, read in frame from the first base. Per the germline V gene, MNHEY is the CDR1 and SVGEGT is the CDR2. The library was prepared using 5' RACE. TCRdb shows the sequencer as Illumina HiSeq 2500. A second about 7 to 11 cycle PCR used a sample-barcoded 5' primer and a J-beta primer mix. A unique molecular identifier was introduced onto each TCR beta cDNA molecule by a template-switch 5' adaptor carrying 12 random nucleotides. At least 2.5 million CDR3-containing paired-end reads were obtained from each sample. First-strand cDNA was synthesized from all RNA with the Mint cDNA synthesis kit, primed by a TRBC-specific oligonucleotide. Following uracil-DNA glycosylase treatment, all cDNA underwent a first 18-cycle PCR with the universal primers M1SS and BC2_uni_R. Regarding the original processing steps: Normalization of each sample was performed by random selection of 1 million high-quality reads, each carrying a distinct molecular identifier. Reads sharing molecular identifiers were discarded rather than binned into consensus sequences. MiTCR, run with a Q25 quality threshold and the strictest error-elimination algorithm, handled CDR3 identification, clonotype clustering and error correction. A nonparametric unseen species model using Euler transformation provided a lower-bound estimate of total TCR beta diversity. Using fastp at Q25 and MiXCR, TCRdb reprocessed the public reads and kept productive beta chains. Identical CDR3 proteins give one entry, which carries the most common genes and DNA. In this record, the V and J calls reflect TCRdb's handling and not the investigators' own analysis. In all, the sample holds 550,000 to 600,000 distinct CDR3 sequences, and under 55% of those were seen once. Just under 25% of the sample lies in the top ten.

Systemically healthy Caucasian individuals from Russia, 39 in total and aged roughly 6 to 100 years, were included as donors. Approximately 10 milliliters of peripheral blood were collected from each donor into EDTA-treated Vacutainer tubes. Ficoll-Paque density-gradient centrifugation was used to isolate PBMCs, with at least 6 million per sample. Total RNA, at least 5.5 micrograms per sample, was extracted from PBMCs with Trizol reagent. Naive CD45RAhigh/CD27high T cell percentages were measured by flow cytometry on a PBMC aliquot from every donor. Details on this clonotype: There is no known antigen for this receptor. Within one base of it there is no much larger clone, and no base qualities were kept.

The chain links TRBV6-2 or TRBV6-3 with TRBJ1-2; no D gene can be assigned with confidence. The sample was blood. This TCR came from a man aged 80 or over in good health. At the DNA level, the sequence is TGTGCCAGCAGAGCCGGGTCTACGGACTATGGCTACACCTTC. Its coded protein is CASRAGSTDYGYTF.